A single sample gave rise to the 24 T cell receptor beta chains below, sequenced in a study of blood T cells in healthy people across ages. The second PCR ran roughly 6 to 11 cycles with a sample-barcoded 5' primer and J-beta primers. TCRdb called the 5' RACE reads again in MiXCR, with one record for every CDR3 protein. The sample consists of 600,000 to 1,000,000 distinct CDR3 sequences, 20% to 25% of them appearing once. This sample also appeared in a second study, on T cells of mothers and their children.

Sequencing was carried out using blood. These receptors all stem from a boy younger than 18 in good health.

This clonotype has a handful of counts. The genes are TRBV10-3 and TRBJ2-6; no clear D gene. V was shortened by 7 bases and J by 1 base, with 11 bases between the two germline ends. The germline V gene encodes CDR1 ENHRY and CDR2 SYGVKD. The CDR3 extends over 15 amino acids. CDR3 sequence (DNA): TGTGCCATCACCCAGGAACCTTCTGGGGCCAACGTCCTGACTTTC. It specifies CAITQEPSGANVLTF.

The rearrangement links TRBV5-1 to TRBJ1-1; 8 nucleotides match TRBD1. The CDR3 runs 16 residues. Per germline, CDR1 SGHRS and CDR2 YFSETQ. Trimming removed 0 bases from V and 0 bases from J; junction bases left unmatched: 4. CDR3 DNA: TGCGCCAGCAGCTTGGGGCAGGGGGCTATGAACACTGAAGCTTTCTTT. Translating gives CASSLGQGAMNTEAFF. Variable domain in full (rest from reference TRBV5-1 and TRBJ1-1): KAGVTQTPRYLIKTRGQQVTLSCSPISGHRSVSWYQQTPGQGLQFLFEYFSETQRNKGNFPGRFSGRQFSNSRSEMNVSTLELGDSALYLCASSLGQGAMNTEAFFGQGTRLTVV.

The CDR3, as DNA: TGTGCCAGCAGCTCGGACGGGAGGGAAGCTTTCTTT. Amino acid sequence: CASSSDGREAFF. V is TRBV28 and J is TRBJ1-1; D ambiguous. Trimming shortened V by 6 bases and J by 8 bases, and 13 bases separated the two germline ends. The CDR3 is 12 residues long. Germline CDR1 reads MDHEN; CDR2 reads SYDVKM.

This clonotype was counted between two and nine times. This chain connects TRBV20-1 to TRBJ1-4; D not certain. Germline assignment: CDR1 DFQATT and CDR2 SNEGSKA (reference sequence). The V end lost 1 base, the J end lost 2 bases, and 8 bases lay between the germline ends. The length of the CDR3 is 14 residues. CDR3 residues: CSARVLGTNEKLFF. The CDR3 DNA sequence: TGCAGTGCTAGAGTACTGGGCACTAATGAAAAACTGTTTTTT.

The V gene is TRBV29-1, the J gene TRBJ1-2; 7 bases are shared with TRBD1. Per germline, CDR1 SQVTM and CDR2 ANQGSEA. The CDR3 consists of 13 residues. V dropped 6 bases and J dropped 4; count of bases not matched to a gene: 8. This CDR3 reads CSVNLGQRYGYTF. The CDR3 DNA is TGCAGCGTGAACCTGGGACAGCGCTATGGCTACACCTTC.

This clonotype was observed a handful of times. The chain links TRBV9 to TRBJ2-3; no clear D gene. The CDR3 length is 13 residues. V was cut by 0 bases and J by 3 bases, with 5 bases left in between. In germline, CDR1 is SGDLS, CDR2 YYNGEE. The CDR3 bases are TGTGCCAGCAGCGTAGAGGTGACAGATACGCAGTATTTT. It encodes CASSVEVTDTQYF.

This clonotype was counted only a few times. This rearrangement joins TRBV20-1 to TRBJ2-1, with 13 bases that match TRBD2. Per the germline V gene, CDR1 is DFQATT and CDR2 is SNEGSKA (reference sequence). The V segment lost 3 bases and the J segment 7 bases; nucleotides outside the gene matches: 6. This CDR3 spans 15 amino acids. This CDR3 reads CSARAGTSGTNEQFF. As DNA, the CDR3 is TGCAGTGCTAGGGCCGGGACTAGCGGGACGAATGAGCAGTTCTTC.

This clonotype was picked up a small number of times. The chain couples TRBV7-9 to TRBJ2-2; D uncertain. Germline V lookup: CDR1 SEHNR, CDR2 FQNEAQ (reference sequence). This CDR3 has 14 residues. The V end was cut by 5 bases, the J end by 2 bases, with 9 bases between. This chain's CDR3 is CASSPMANTGELFF. For the CDR3, the DNA is TGTGCCAGCAGCCCCATGGCCAACACCGGGGAGCTGTTTTTT.

In DNA form, the CDR3 reads TGTGCCAGCAGCCAGCCATGGACCGGGGAGCTGTTTTTT. This sequence encodes CASSQPWTGELFF. V usage is TRBV7-6 and J usage is TRBJ2-2; D remains ambiguous. The CDR3 is 13 amino acids. Trimming shortened V by 5 bases and J by 5 bases, and 9 bases separated the two germline ends. Germline CDR1 is SGHVS and CDR2 is FNYEAQ.

The chain links TRBV7-9 to TRBJ2-3; possibly TRBD1 for D (6 bases). V lost 4 bases and J lost 7, with 9 bases in between. The CDR3 sequence is 12 residues long. Germline V CDR1 and CDR2: SEHNR, FQNEAQ (reference sequence). The CDR3, as DNA: TGTGCCAGCAGCTCAGGGGTTAATACGCAGTATTTT. Encoded protein: CASSSGVNTQYF.

This clonotype has just a few counts. This chain joins TRBV6-5 and TRBJ2-7; D unclear. The CDR3 consists of 13 residues. The V gene's germline CDR1 is MNHEY and CDR2 SVGAGI. With 0 bases removed from V and 2 bases from J, the gap between germline ends came to 5 bases. The CDR3 bases are TGTGCCAGCAGTTACTCCGGCACCTACGAGCAGTACTTC. This translates into CASSYSGTYEQYF.

This clonotype was detected a few times. The chain carries TRBV4-2 and TRBJ1-4; tentative D call: TRBD1 (6 bases). The germline gives CDR1 LGHNA, CDR2 YNFKEQ. Trimming left V 0 bases short and J 7 bases short, with 12 bases between. This CDR3 is built from 15 residues. Here the CDR3 reads CASSQDAGGSEKLFF. CDR3 nucleotides: TGTGCCAGCAGCCAAGACGCCGGGGGCTCTGAAAAACTGTTTTTT.

This chain links TRBV20-1 with TRBJ1-2; TRBD1 matches at 7 bases. Per germline, CDR1 DFQATT and CDR2 SNEGSKA (reference sequence). The CDR3 is 14 amino acids. Germline trimming cut 4 bases from V and 2 bases from J; bases unmatched to any gene: 7. DNA of the CDR3: TGCAGTGCTATCTATCACAGGGGCAACTATGGCTACACCTTC. Its translation is CSAIYHRGNYGYTF.

This sequence joins TRBV7-2 and TRBJ2-7; 11 nucleotides match TRBD2. Per the germline V gene, CDR1 is SGHTA and CDR2 is FQGNSA. This CDR3 region has 15 residues. The trim removed 2 bases at V and 7 bases at J, leaving 7 bases unmatched. CDR3 DNA sequence: TGTGCCAGCAGCTTATTAGCGGGAGGGCCTGGGGAGCAGTACTTC. Residues: CASSLLAGGPGEQYF.

There are a few counts of this clonotype. The CDR3 is CATSIRTATNEKLFF. The CDR3 DNA reads TGTGCCACCTCCATCCGGACAGCAACTAATGAAAAACTGTTTTTT. V is TRBV28 and J is TRBJ1-4; D might be TRBD1 (6 bases). Trimming removed 10 bases from V and 0 bases from J, with 15 bases in between. The CDR3 has 15 amino acids. Germline V lookup: CDR1 MDHEN, CDR2 SYDVKM.

This clonotype was detected a few times. The genes are TRBV11-1 and TRBJ2-1; tentative D call: TRBD2 (5 bases). V lost 5 bases, J lost 0 bases, and 29 bases lay in between. The length of the CDR3 is 21 residues. The germline CDR1 and CDR2 sequences are SGHAT and FQDESV (reference sequence). The CDR3 region has the DNA TGTGCCAGCAGCCGAACCGCTGGGCGAAAACTAGACAAGACCTCCTACAATGAGCAGTTCTTC. Translated: CASSRTAGRKLDKTSYNEQFF.

CDR3 region: CASSSQYGDRGNAGELFF. The CDR3 bases are TGTGCCAGCAGTTCTCAATACGGGGACAGGGGGAATGCCGGGGAGCTGTTTTTT. The V gene is TRBV6-2 or TRBV6-3, the J gene TRBJ2-2; the match to TRBD1 covers 11 bases. The V gene end was trimmed by 4 bases and the J gene end by 6 bases; junction bases not matched to a gene: 13. This CDR3 comprises 18 residues. Germline assignment: CDR1 MNHEY and CDR2 SVGEGT.

This clonotype has only one observation. V and J are TRBV4-1 and TRBJ2-7; 8 bases agree with TRBD2. This CDR3 spans 16 amino acids. V shed 3 bases, J shed 2 bases, and the junction held 9 bases outside the gene matches. Germline values: CDR1 MGHRA, CDR2 YSYEKL. The CDR3 loop is CASSQNAGGFAYEQYF. CDR3 nucleotide sequence: TGCGCCAGCAGCCAGAATGCGGGGGGCTTCGCCTACGAGCAGTACTTC.

Regarding this clonotype: The conserved final phenylalanine or tryptophan is absent from the CDR3, which likely points to a read error. The J gene is TRBJ1-3, the V gene TRBV5-1, with D tentatively TRBD1 (6 bases). The CDR3 is made up of 15 amino acids. V was clipped by 3 bases and J by 1 base, with 11 bases between them. Germline CDR1 and CDR2: SGHRS and YFSETQ. CDR3 region: CASSSEGQSGNTIYL. The CDR3 coding sequence is TGCGCCAGCAGCTCGGAAGGACAGTCTGGAAACACCATATATCTT.

This chain links TRBV28 with TRBJ2-4, with TRBD2 matching 10 bases. V trimming: 6 bases; J trimming: 1 base; junction bases outside the gene matches: 12. CDR3 size: 18 residues. Germline CDR1 MDHEN, CDR2 SYDVKM. The CDR3 loop reads CASSLPSGRGSAKNIQYF. Here the CDR3 DNA reads TGTGCCAGCAGCCTCCCCAGCGGGAGGGGGTCGGCCAAAAACATTCAGTACTTC.

This clonotype turned up a few times. The chain carries TRBV5-6 and TRBJ1-1; D gene unclear. V was pared by 5 bases and J by 3 bases, with 11 bases between. Germline V gene data show CDR1 as SGHDT and CDR2 as YYEEEE. The CDR3 covers 13 residues. CDR3 sequence reads: CASRLGVHTEAFF. CDR3 nucleotides: TGTGCCAGCAGACTTGGGGTGCACACTGAAGCTTTCTTT. Looking up the rest from reference TRBV5-6 and TRBJ1-1 gives the full variable domain: DAGVTQSPTHLIKTRGQQVTLRCSPKSGHDTVSWYQQALGQGPQFIFQYYEEEERQRGNFPDRFSGHQFPNYSSELNVNALLLGDSALYLCASRLGVHTEAFFGQGTRLTVV.

This clonotype has only a few counts. This sequence joins TRBV28 and TRBJ1-4, with 9 positions matching TRBD1. CDR3 length equals 14 residues. Germline assignment: CDR1 MDHEN and CDR2 SYDVKM. V was clipped by 5 bases and J by 7 bases; unmatched bases: 5. This chain's CDR3 is CASSETGGGEKLFF. In nucleotides, the CDR3 is TGTGCCAGCAGTGAAACAGGGGGCGGTGAAAAACTGTTTTTT.

Worth noting for this clonotype: At one end, the junction sequence differs from germline, possibly due to a read error. The chain uses TRBV27 and TRBJ2-1; no definite D call. This CDR3 has 15 amino acids. The V gene's germline CDR1 is MNHEY and CDR2 SMNVEV (reference sequence). CDR3 amino acids: CASSYQESSYNEQFF. CDR3 nucleotide sequence: TGTGCCAGCAGTTATCAGGAGAGCTCCTACAACGAGCAGTTCTTC.

This clonotype was found a few times. This rearrangement joins TRBV20-1 to TRBJ2-7, with TRBD2 identical over 12 bases. The V gene's germline CDR1 is DFQATT and CDR2 SNEGSKA (reference sequence). There are 16 residues in the CDR3. V lost 5 bases and J lost 2; bases outside the gene matches: 10. CDR3 loop: CSAPRTSGALTYEQYF. The CDR3 nucleotides are TGCAGTGCTCCCCGGACTAGCGGGGCCTTGACCTACGAGCAGTACTTC.